These 19 T cell receptor beta chains came from one sample sequenced in a study of T cell responses to AZD1222 COVID-19 vaccine. The table came from immunoSEQ multiplex PCR; TCRdb's copy has only in-frame clones and leaves some out. In the table there are about 110,000 clones, approximately 90% of which are singletons. The material sequenced was peripheral blood, taken 28 days after the second AZD1222 dose. These receptor sequences come from an adult who received the AZD1222 COVID-19 vaccine.

The chain recombines TRBV10-3 with TRBJ2-1, with 9 bases lining up with TRBD2. Per the germline V gene, CDR1 is ENHRY and CDR2 is SYGVKD. The V and J ends lost 0 bases and 8 bases, in that order; junction bases with no gene match: 11. The CDR3 sequence is 17 residues long. This CDR3 is CAISESIVSGSFYEQFF. The CDR3 DNA sequence: TGTGCCATCAGTGAGTCGATAGTTAGCGGGAGCTTCTATGAGCAGTTCTTC.

The CDR3 region has the DNA TGTGCCACCGGGCCAGGGGGAGCAACTAATGAAAAACTGTTTTTT. Translation gives CATGPGGATNEKLFF. This chain links TRBV7-2 with TRBJ1-4; the match to TRBD1 covers 7 bases. J was trimmed by 0 bases and V by 10 bases; bases with no gene match: 8. CDR1 is SGHTA, CDR2 FQGNSA, per germline. This CDR3 comprises 15 residues.

The sample holds a few counts of this clone. The V and J genes are TRBV28 and TRBJ1-6, with no clear D. Trimming shortened V by 8 bases and J by 10 bases, and 15 bases separated the two germline ends. From germline, CDR1 is MDHEN and CDR2 SYDVKM. The CDR3 is 13 amino acids. The DNA for the CDR3 is TGTGCCAGCCTAGACGAGGGCCCCTCACCCCTCCACTTT. It yields the protein CASLDEGPSPLHF.

This clone occurred a few times. The chain recombines TRBV3-1 (or the pseudogene TRBV3-2) with TRBJ2-7; 10 nucleotides match TRBD1. The germline CDR1 and CDR2 sequences are LGHDT and YNNKEL (reference sequence). With 5 bases clipped from V and 4 bases from J, the junction kept 2 bases outside the gene matches. This CDR3 contains 13 residues. The CDR3 DNA reads TGTGCCAGCAGCGTGGGACAGGGGTACGAGCAGTACTTC. Translated, it gives CASSVGQGYEQYF.

The chain couples TRBV9 to TRBJ2-3; 7 positions agree with TRBD1. This CDR3 contains 14 residues. Trimming took 4 bases from V and 0 from J; bases not matched to a gene: 2. Looked up from germline, CDR1 is SGDLS and CDR2 is YYNGEE. CDR3 protein: CASSSQGSTDTQYF. CDR3 nucleotide sequence: TGTGCCAGCAGCTCACAGGGGAGCACAGATACGCAGTATTTT.

The V call is TRBV19, the J call TRBJ1-1; a possible D gene is TRBD1 (6 bases). Germline loops: CDR1 LNHDA, CDR2 SQIVND (reference sequence). V was clipped by 11 bases and J by 4 bases, with 17 bases between them. The length of the CDR3 is 13 residues. This CDR3 is CASQPQGSTEAFF. The CDR3 DNA is TGTGCCTCGCAACCACAGGGAAGCACTGAAGCTTTCTTT.

The V gene is TRBV3-1 (or the pseudogene TRBV3-2), the J gene TRBJ2-5, with 8 bases fitting TRBD2. V was pared by 1 base and J by 4 bases, with 8 bases of the junction left unmatched. The CDR3 is 16 amino acids. Germline values: CDR1 LGHDT, CDR2 YNNKEL (reference sequence). The CDR3 bases are TGTGCCAGCAGCCAAGTGACGGGGGGGACTCGAGAGACCCAGTACTTC. Its translation is CASSQVTGGTRETQYF.

The chain recombines TRBV7-6 with TRBJ2-1; 16 bases align to TRBD2. CDR1 and CDR2 from the germline V gene are SGHVS and FNYEAQ. The junction had 1 base not matched to a gene; V was cut back by 4 bases and J by 7 bases. The CDR3 sequence is 15 residues long. CDR3 amino acids: CASSSGLAGGNEQFF. DNA of the CDR3: TGTGCCAGCAGCTCGGGACTAGCGGGAGGGAATGAGCAGTTCTTC.

V is TRBV30 and J is TRBJ1-2, with D possibly being TRBD1 (6 bases). Trimming pared 0 bases from V and 3 bases from J, leaving 17 bases between. Germline lookup yields CDR1 GTSNPN and CDR2 SVGIG (reference sequence). This CDR3 spans 16 amino acids. This CDR3 reads CAWSVPGAGVDYGYTF. The CDR3 nucleotides are TGTGCCTGGAGTGTACCCGGGGCAGGGGTAGACTATGGCTACACCTTC. Full variable domain (remainder filled in from reference TRBV30 and TRBJ1-2): SQTIHQWPATLVQPVGSPLSLECTVEGTSNPNLYWYRQAAGRGLQLLFYSVGIGQISSEVPQNLSASRPQDRQFILSSKKLLLSDSGFYLCAWSVPGAGVDYGYTFGSGTRLTVV.

V and J are TRBV5-6 and TRBJ1-5; D possibly corresponds to TRBD1 (6 bases). The CDR3 runs 15 residues. The V gene lost 2 bases and the J gene lost 3 bases, with 12 bases spanning the gap. Germline loops: CDR1 SGHDT, CDR2 YYEEEE. This CDR3 reads CASSLGGGYNQPQHF. The CDR3 DNA is TGTGCCAGCAGCTTAGGAGGGGGGTACAATCAGCCCCAGCATTTT.

The chain employs TRBV19 and TRBJ2-7; D is unresolved. There are 11 residues in the CDR3. Looked up from germline, CDR1 is LNHDA and CDR2 is SQIVND (reference sequence). This chain's CDR3 is CVWVRLYEQYF. The CDR3 nucleotides read TGTGTTTGGGTCAGACTCTACGAGCAGTACTTC.

The chain links TRBV6-5 to TRBJ1-5, with a tentative D call TRBD1 (5 bases). The V gene's germline CDR1 is MNHEY and CDR2 SVGAGI. This CDR3 comprises 15 residues. V lost 5 bases and J 6 bases, leaving 17 bases between the germline ends. The CDR3 is CASSTHSQGSQPQHF. CDR3 sequence (DNA): TGTGCCAGCAGTACCCACTCCCAGGGAAGTCAGCCCCAGCATTTT.

CDR3 bases: TGCGCCAGCAGCTTGAGGAGCGGCTTATCCTACAATGAGCAGTTCTTC. Translation gives CASSLRSGLSYNEQFF. The chain is built from TRBV5-1 and TRBJ2-1; D perhaps matches TRBD2 (5 bases). The CDR3 has 16 amino acids. From germline, CDR1 is SGHRS and CDR2 YFSETQ. Trimming took 1 base from V and 1 from J, leaving 12 bases between them.

The rearrangement links TRBV4-3 to TRBJ2-1; possibly TRBD2 for D (6 bases). The V end lost 4 bases, the J end lost 4 bases, and 8 bases lay between the germline ends. The CDR3 sequence is 13 residues long. CDR1 and CDR2 (germline): LGHNA, YSLEER. The CDR3 loop reads CASSPGLYNEQFF. The DNA for the CDR3 is TGCGCCAGCAGCCCGGGACTTTACAATGAGCAGTTCTTC.

J is TRBJ2-7 and V is TRBV29-1; D possibly corresponds to TRBD1 (6 bases). The V gene's germline CDR1 is SQVTM and CDR2 ANQGSEA. The V gene lost 6 bases and the J gene lost 1 base, with 13 bases spanning the gap. The CDR3 covers 13 residues. DNA of the CDR3: TGCAGCGTCTCCGGGACACTTTCCTACGAGCAGTACTTC. Encoded protein: CSVSGTLSYEQYF.

The V and J genes are TRBV5-1 and TRBJ1-1, with unresolved D. The CDR3 runs to 14 residues. The V and J ends lost 2 bases and 0 bases respectively, with 8 bases between them. Germline V gives CDR1 SGHRS, CDR2 YFSETQ. In DNA form, the CDR3 reads TGCGCCAGCAGCTTAGGCAGTCTGAACACTGAAGCTTTCTTT. It translates to CASSLGSLNTEAFF.

This clone was counted a single time. The CDR3 is CSALFGGEQYF. DNA of the CDR3: TGCAGCGCCCTCTTCGGTGGGGAGCAGTACTTC. This chain links TRBV29-1 with TRBJ2-7; D gene uncertain. CDR3 length equals 11 residues. CDR1 is SQVTM and CDR2 is ANQGSEA in the germline V gene. The ends were cut back, 7 bases at V and 7 bases at J, with 14 bases in the middle.

The rearrangement uses TRBV6-5 and TRBJ1-1; D gene ambiguous. CDR3 size: 14 residues. Germline CDR1 MNHEY, CDR2 SVGAGI. V was trimmed by 2 bases and J by 1 base, leaving 8 bases between them. The DNA of the CDR3 is TGTGCCAGCAGTTACGGATTGCAGAACACTGAAGCTTTCTTT. Amino acid sequence: CASSYGLQNTEAFF.

V and J are TRBV19 and TRBJ2-2; possibly TRBD2 for D (6 bases). CDR1 is LNHDA, CDR2 SQIVND, per germline (reference sequence). Trimming cost V 10 bases and J 6 bases, with 15 bases left between them. The CDR3 runs to 13 residues. This CDR3 is CAIQVGGAGELFF. In DNA, the CDR3 is TGTGCCATTCAAGTGGGGGGAGCCGGGGAGCTGTTTTTT.